This entry lists 9 T cell receptor beta chains sequenced from one sample in a study of cytomegalovirus exposure and HLA in healthy donors. Primers included in the PCR were 60 Vbeta and 13 Jbeta primers. Produced via immunoSEQ multiplex PCR; TCRdb's table is partial and in-frame only. This sample carries some 110,000 clones, around 80% of them seen once, and the ten largest clones take approximately 8%. The sample taken for sequencing was PBMCs. Receptors originate from a man in his forties in good health and CMV-seropositive.

The rearrangement uses TRBV19 and TRBJ2-7; D is perhaps TRBD1 (6 bases). CDR1 is LNHDA, CDR2 SQIVND, per germline (reference sequence). This CDR3 region has 14 residues. V lost 3 bases, J lost 0 bases, and 9 bases lay in between. CDR3 sequence (DNA): TGTGCCAGTAGTATTAACAGGGACTCCTACGAGCAGTACTTC. Its translation is CASSINRDSYEQYF. The variable domain in full, with the rest retrieved from reference TRBV19 and TRBJ2-7, is DGGITQSPKYLFRKEGQNVTLSCEQNLNHDAMYWYRQDPGQGLRLIYYSQIVNDFQKGDIAEGYSVSREKKESFPLTVTSAQKNPTAFYLCASSINRDSYEQYFGPGTRLTVT.

The chain couples TRBV18 to TRBJ1-1; maybe TRBD1 (5 bases). Trimming removed 4 bases at V and 1 base at J, with 13 bases between. Germline values: CDR1 KGHSH, CDR2 LQKENI. There are 15 residues in the CDR3. As DNA, the CDR3 is TGTGCCAGCTCACACTTGGGACTTGGGAACACTGAAGCTTTCTTT. Its protein is CASSHLGLGNTEAFF.

The chain has TRBV6-5 and TRBJ1-1; D gene ambiguous. CDR1 and CDR2 from the germline V gene are MNHEY and SVGAGI. V dropped 2 bases and J dropped 1 base, with 5 bases sitting between them. This CDR3 is 13 amino acids long. CDR3 sequence (DNA): TGTGCCAGCAGTTACGGCGGGAACACTGAAGCTTTCTTT. This encodes CASSYGGNTEAFF.

This clone came up a few times. The J gene is TRBJ2-7, the V gene TRBV5-1; D gene ambiguous. V dropped 0 bases and J dropped 0 bases, with 7 bases sitting between them. In germline, CDR1 is SGHRS, CDR2 YFSETQ. The CDR3 runs to 14 residues. The CDR3 nucleotides read TGCGCCAGCAGCTTGGCCCTGGCCTCCTACGAGCAGTACTTC. Encoded protein: CASSLALASYEQYF.

This sequence joins TRBV28 and TRBJ2-3; 8 bases agree with TRBD2. The CDR3 is 18 residues long. Germline loops: CDR1 MDHEN, CDR2 SYDVKM. J was trimmed by 0 bases and V by 2 bases; bases with no gene match: 10. CDR3 DNA sequence: TGTGCCAGCAGTTTAAATCGGGAGGGGTACGCTAGCACAGATACGCAGTATTTT. It is translated as CASSLNREGYASTDTQYF.

This sequence joins TRBV28 and TRBJ2-5; TRBD2 might be the D (5 bases). V lost 4 bases and J lost 1, with 13 bases in between. The CDR3 loop spans 15 amino acids. Germline-derived CDR1 and CDR2 are MDHEN and SYDVKM. The CDR3 here is CASSSPGGLQETQYF. CDR3 DNA: TGTGCCAGCAGTTCGCCAGGAGGTCTCCAAGAGACCCAGTACTTC.

In this sample, this clone turned up a few times. The genes are TRBV15 and TRBJ2-5, with D perhaps TRBD2 (5 bases). Germline assignment: CDR1 LNHNV and CDR2 YYDKDF (reference sequence). The V end was cut by 3 bases, the J end by 5 bases, with 10 bases between. CDR3 size: 13 residues. The chain's CDR3 is CATSRGSRETQYF. For the CDR3, the DNA is TGTGCCACCAGCAGGGGGAGTCGGGAGACCCAGTACTTC.

A remark on this clone: Germline and junction disagree at one end, which may indicate a read error. This sequence joins TRBV7-2 and TRBJ2-4; the D gene is possibly TRBD2 (6 bases). CDR1 and CDR2 (germline): SGHTA, FQGNSA. This CDR3 has 15 residues. As DNA, the CDR3 is TGTGCCAGCAGCCCCATGGCGGGGTCCAAAAACAGTCAGTACTTC. It yields the protein CASSPMAGSKNSQYF.

The chain is built from TRBV29-1 and TRBJ2-7; D is possibly TRBD2 (6 bases). CDR3 length equals 12 residues. CDR1 and CDR2 from the germline V gene are SQVTM and ANQGSEA. The V end was cut by 2 bases, the J end by 6 bases, with 11 bases between. The CDR3 DNA sequence: TGCAGCGTTGAAAAGGAGGGCCGCGAGCAGTACTTC. This codes for CSVEKEGREQYF.